Following are 11 T cell receptor beta chains from one sample sequenced in a study of T cell changes during pregnancy in multiple sclerosis. Sequencing used immunoSEQ multiplex PCR; TCRdb keeps in-frame clones, though not all of them. The repertoire holds about 40,000 clones, with roughly 94% as singletons. Source: peripheral blood, taken in the third trimester of pregnancy. Source of these receptors: a female donor with multiple sclerosis, enrolled in a pregnancy study.

J is TRBJ1-2 and V is TRBV7-2; TRBD1 aligns across 7 bases. CDR3 length equals 13 residues. Trimming took 2 bases from V and 10 from J; bases not matched to a gene: 7. Germline loops: CDR1 SGHTA, CDR2 FQGNSA. The CDR3 region is CASSLRQGFDYTF. The CDR3 DNA is TGTGCCAGCAGCTTAAGACAGGGCTTCGACTACACCTTC. Combining the CDR3 with reference TRBV7-2 and TRBJ1-2 gives the whole variable domain GAGVSQSPSNKVTEKGKDVELRCDPISGHTALYWYRQSLGQGLEFLIYFQGNSAPDKSGLPSDRFSAERTGGSVSTLTIQRTQQEDSAVYLCASSLRQGFDYTFGSGTRLTVV.

The genes are TRBV9 and TRBJ1-3; 9 bases agree with TRBD1. Germline V lookup: CDR1 SGDLS, CDR2 YYNGEE. Unmatched junction bases numbered 7, after V lost 4 bases and J lost 8 bases. The CDR3 is 14 residues long. The CDR3 region has the DNA TGTGCCAGCAGCCGGACAGGGGATCAGGACACCATATATTTT. Protein sequence: CASSRTGDQDTIYF.

The chain uses TRBV9 and TRBJ2-2; TRBD2 agrees at 8 bases. The V gene end was trimmed by 4 bases and the J gene end by 4 bases; junction bases not matched to a gene: 9. The CDR3 totals 16 residues. Per the germline V gene, CDR1 is SGDLS and CDR2 is YYNGEE. CDR3 protein: CASSPLGGAGTGELFF. Here the CDR3 DNA reads TGTGCCAGCAGCCCCCTCGGGGGGGCTGGCACCGGGGAGCTGTTTTTT. Full variable domain (remainder filled in from reference TRBV9 and TRBJ2-2): DSGVTQTPKHLITATGQRVTLRCSPRSGDLSVYWYQQSLDQGLQFLIQYYNGEERAKGNILERFSAQQFPDLHSELNLSSLELGDSALYFCASSPLGGAGTGELFFGEGSRLTVL.

This chain joins TRBV10-3 and TRBJ2-1; 9 nucleotides match TRBD1. Germline lookup yields CDR1 ENHRY and CDR2 SYGVKD. The CDR3 covers 15 residues. The V and J ends lost 4 bases and 6 bases, in that order; junction bases with no gene match: 7. This CDR3 is CAISGSGTGINEQFF. The CDR3 nucleotides read TGTGCCATCAGTGGTTCCGGGACAGGGATCAATGAGCAGTTCTTC.

The V gene is TRBV27, the J gene TRBJ2-7, with D possibly TRBD1 on 5 matching bases. V was trimmed by 2 bases and J by 5 bases, leaving 7 bases between them. This CDR3 has 12 amino acids. Germline CDR1 is MNHEY and CDR2 is SMNVEV (reference sequence). The CDR3 reads CASSLQGNEQYF. In nucleotides, the CDR3 is TGTGCCAGCAGTTTACAGGGTAACGAGCAGTACTTC.

The genes are TRBV7-9 and TRBJ1-5; D unclear. The CDR3 has 13 residues. Deletions cut 5 bases from V and 0 bases from J, with 5 bases between. Germline CDR1 and CDR2: SEHNR and FQNEAQ (reference sequence). CDR3 DNA sequence: TGTGCCAGCAGCCCTAATAGCAATCAGCCCCAGCATTTT. Encoded protein: CASSPNSNQPQHF.

This chain links TRBV9 with TRBJ2-1; 8 bases are a match to TRBD2. Germline V gives CDR1 SGDLS, CDR2 YYNGEE. The junction had 11 bases not matched to a gene; V was cut back by 5 bases and J by 7 bases. CDR3 length equals 15 residues. CDR3 protein: CASSPSGTSTNEQFF. DNA of the CDR3: TGTGCCAGCAGTCCCTCCGGGACTAGTACGAATGAGCAGTTCTTC.

The J gene is TRBJ1-4, the V gene TRBV18; 9 bases are shared with TRBD1. V shed 2 bases, J shed 10 bases, and the junction held 11 bases outside the gene matches. CDR1 KGHSH and CDR2 LQKENI come from the germline V gene. This CDR3 has 16 residues. Here the CDR3 reads CASSPRGTGPDPKLFF. For the CDR3, the DNA is TGTGCCAGCTCACCAAGGGGGACAGGGCCGGACCCAAAACTGTTTTTT.

The CDR3 sequence is CASSARDRGEFNYGYTF. DNA for the CDR3: TGTGCCAGTAGTGCCCGGGACAGGGGGGAATTTAACTATGGCTACACCTTC. The rearrangement uses TRBV19 and TRBJ1-2; TRBD1 matches 11 bases. CDR1 and CDR2 (germline): LNHDA, SQIVND (reference sequence). The CDR3 is 17 residues long. Losses at the gene ends were 5 bases for V and 1 base for J; bases not matched to a gene: 9.

This clone was observed a single time. The V and J genes are TRBV28 and TRBJ2-1, with D possibly matching TRBD1 (6 bases). There are 14 residues in the CDR3. The germline V and J ends were trimmed by 2 bases and 10 bases, with 15 bases remaining between them. Germline V gene data show CDR1 as MDHEN and CDR2 as SYDVKM. CDR3 in amino acids: CASSLHREYKEQFF. The CDR3 region has the DNA TGTGCCAGCAGTTTACACAGGGAGTATAAGGAGCAGTTCTTC.

The chain combines TRBV13 with TRBJ2-1; 7 nucleotides line up with TRBD1. Germline V gives CDR1 PRHDT, CDR2 FYEKMQ (reference sequence). This CDR3 is built from 15 residues. After removal of 5 bases from V and 7 bases from J, the junction contained 11 bases not matched to a gene. The CDR3 DNA reads TGTGCCAGCAGCCCAGAGACAGGGTTTTCAAATGAGCAGTTCTTC. This translates into CASSPETGFSNEQFF.